The 27 T cell receptor beta chains below were found in one sample sequenced in a study of blood T cell repertoires in COVID-19 (dated by TCRdb to 2020 to 2021). Libraries were prepared through the immunoSEQ multiplex PCR assay. Imported from immuneACCESS, the table was reduced by TCRdb to in-frame sequences with V and J called. These copies leave out some clones; in studies compared against another copy, an unresolved V gene accounts for under half, and the cause of the remainder is not known. The sample table lists a few hundred thousand clones, roughly nine tenths of them with a count of one. In total, the top ten clones hold 3% to 3.5% of the sample. The specimen was PBMCs or T cells enriched from blood (not recorded which). These receptors were collected from a woman in her forties or fifties in a cohort exposed to, infected with or recovered from COVID-19 (not recorded which).

The CDR3 nucleotides read TGTGCCAGCAGCGCCGGGGAAATGAACACTGAAGCTTTCTTT. The encoded protein is CASSAGEMNTEAFF. V is TRBV9 and J is TRBJ1-1; no clear D. Trimming left V 3 bases short and J 0 bases short, with 9 bases between. Per germline, CDR1 SGDLS and CDR2 YYNGEE. This CDR3 is built from 14 residues.

The chain is built from TRBV11-2 and TRBJ2-2; a weak D match, TRBD2 (6 bases). Trimming pared 4 bases from V and 2 bases from J, leaving 14 bases between. CDR3 length equals 16 residues. The germline gives CDR1 SGHAT, CDR2 FQNNGV. The CDR3 here is CASSSARDLNTGELFF. CDR3 DNA sequence: TGTGCCAGCAGCTCCGCCCGGGACTTAAACACCGGGGAGCTGTTTTTT.

The chain carries TRBV7-9 and TRBJ2-7, with TRBD2 matching over 10 bases. CDR3 length equals 15 residues. After removal of 5 bases from V and 6 bases from J, the junction contained 10 bases not matched to a gene. Looked up from germline, CDR1 is SEHNR and CDR2 is FQNEAQ (reference sequence). CDR3 in DNA: TGTGCCAGCAGCGAAAGCGGGGGGGCGCTTCGCGAGCAGTACTTC. Translating gives CASSESGGALREQYF. Filled out from reference TRBV7-9 and TRBJ2-7, the complete variable domain reads DTGVSQNPRHKITKRGQNVTFRCDPISEHNRLYWYRQTLGQGPEFLTYFQNEAQLEKSRLLSDRFSAERPKGSFSTLEIQRTEQGDSAMYLCASSESGGALREQYFGPGTRLTVT.

This chain connects TRBV9 to TRBJ1-6, with D tentatively TRBD1 (5 bases). The ends were cut back, 4 bases at V and 6 bases at J, with 14 bases in the middle. In germline, CDR1 is SGDLS, CDR2 YYNGEE. The CDR3 extends over 15 amino acids. The CDR3, as DNA: TGTGCCAGCAGCAGGAAGGGGTCGGCTAATTCACCCCTCCACTTT. Its translation is CASSRKGSANSPLHF.

The sample holds one count of this clone. The chain links TRBV30 to TRBJ1-5; possibly TRBD1 for D (5 bases). The CDR3 is made up of 14 amino acids. CDR1 and CDR2 from the germline V gene are GTSNPN and SVGIG (reference sequence). With 0 bases removed from V and 0 bases from J, the gap between germline ends came to 6 bases. The CDR3 region has the DNA TGTGCCTGGAGTGTTACAGGTAGCAATCAGCCCCAGCATTTT. It is translated as CAWSVTGSNQPQHF.

V gene TRBV19 combines with J gene TRBJ2-7, with D perhaps matching TRBD1 (6 bases). The germline V gene has CDR1 LNHDA and CDR2 SQIVND (reference sequence). CDR3 length: 13 amino acids. Between the trimmed V and J ends, which lost 3 bases and 3 bases, there was a span of 9 bases. The CDR3 sequence is CASSIGRGYEQYF. Here the CDR3 DNA reads TGTGCCAGTAGTATTGGCAGGGGCTACGAGCAGTACTTC.

The chain has TRBV5-1 and TRBJ2-6; 10 bases fit TRBD2. V dropped 2 bases and J dropped 0; count of bases not matched to a gene: 11. The germline CDR1 and CDR2 sequences are SGHRS and YFSETQ. CDR3 length: 20 residues. The CDR3 loop is CASSFRAGTSVSSGANVLTF. In DNA form, the CDR3 reads TGCGCCAGCAGCTTTAGGGCCGGGACTAGCGTCAGCTCTGGGGCCAACGTCCTGACTTTC.

J is TRBJ1-2 and V is TRBV4-1, with 7 nucleotides matching TRBD1. J gave up 8 bases and V 4 bases, and 13 bases lay outside the gene matches. In germline, CDR1 is MGHRA, CDR2 YSYEKL. The CDR3 is made up of 15 amino acids. The CDR3 bases are TGCGCCAGCAGCCCATCCCAGACAGGGTTGGAGGGCTACACCTTC. Protein sequence: CASSPSQTGLEGYTF.

The chain uses TRBV5-5 and TRBJ1-5, with a weak D call TRBD1 (6 bases). Germline CDR1 reads SGHKS; CDR2 reads YYEKEE (reference sequence). The V end was cut by 4 bases, the J end by 7 bases, with 15 bases between. The CDR3 has 14 residues. The CDR3 is CASSPYRDGQPQHF. The CDR3 nucleotides are TGTGCCAGCAGCCCGTACAGGGACGGGCAGCCCCAGCATTTT. Drawing the rest from reference TRBV5-5 and TRBJ1-5, the complete variable domain is DAGVTQSPTHLIKTRGQQVTLRCSPISGHKSVSWYQQVLGQGPQFIFQYYEKEERGRGNFPDRFSARQFPNYSSELNVNALLLGDSALYLCASSPYRDGQPQHFGDGTRLSIL.

CDR3 region: CAWMKQVNTEAFF. As DNA, the CDR3 is TGTGCCTGGATGAAGCAGGTGAACACTGAAGCTTTCTTT. This chain links TRBV30 with TRBJ1-1; D remains ambiguous. V lost 4 bases, J lost 0 bases, and 9 bases lay in between. This CDR3 has 13 residues. CDR1 GTSNPN and CDR2 SVGIG come from the germline V gene (reference sequence).

V and J are TRBV18 and TRBJ1-3; 7 nucleotides agree with TRBD1. Germline V gene lookup returns CDR1 KGHSH and CDR2 LQKENI. The CDR3 sequence is 13 residues long. V shed 6 bases, J shed 5 bases, and the junction held 4 bases outside the gene matches. CDR3 protein: CASSSGQRNTIYF. Here the CDR3 DNA reads TGTGCCAGCTCGTCGGGACAGCGAAACACCATATATTTT. Drawing the rest from reference TRBV18 and TRBJ1-3, the complete variable domain is NAGVMQNPRHLVRRRGQEARLRCSPMKGHSHVYWYRQLPEEGLKFMVYLQKENIIDESGMPKERFSAEFPKEGPSILRIQQVVRGDSAAYFCASSSGQRNTIYFGEGSWLTVV.

The chain has TRBV5-1 and TRBJ2-3; 8 positions match TRBD2. This CDR3 comprises 14 residues. Germline-derived CDR1 and CDR2 are SGHRS and YFSETQ. J gave up 1 base and V 4 bases, and 2 bases lay outside the gene matches. The CDR3 sequence is CASSGAGGTDTQYF. CDR3 nucleotide sequence: TGCGCCAGCAGCGGAGCGGGGGGCACAGATACGCAGTATTTT.

The V gene is TRBV7-3, the J gene TRBJ2-2; the D is unclear. CDR1 is SGHTA, CDR2 FQGTGA, per germline. V lost 3 bases and J lost 7, with 6 bases in between. The CDR3 is 12 amino acids. CDR3 coding DNA: TGTGCCAGCAGCTTTAGACTCGGGGAGCTGTTTTTT. Translating it yields CASSFRLGELFF.

This clone was observed a single time. The rearrangement links TRBV7-9 to TRBJ1-4; D perhaps matches TRBD1 (6 bases). The CDR3 runs 16 residues. Trimming pared 5 bases from V and 3 bases from J, leaving 16 bases between. Looked up from germline, CDR1 is SEHNR and CDR2 is FQNEAQ (reference sequence). The CDR3 spells CASSPGGGASNEKLFF. The CDR3 bases are TGTGCCAGCAGCCCGGGTGGGGGGGCGTCTAATGAAAAACTGTTTTTT.

The table lists this clone with a few counts. The chain carries TRBV7-9 and TRBJ2-7; 8 positions match TRBD1. Trimming took 2 bases from V and 3 from J; bases not matched to a gene: 3. Germline loops: CDR1 SEHNR, CDR2 FQNEAQ (reference sequence). This CDR3 is built from 14 residues. The DNA of the CDR3 is TGTGCCAGCAGCTTATCAGGGGGCGGCTACGAGCAGTACTTC. Translating it yields CASSLSGGGYEQYF.

The chain carries TRBV7-3 and TRBJ1-1, with D perhaps matching TRBD1 (5 bases). Trimming removed 4 bases from V and 1 base from J, with 7 bases in between. Germline CDR1 and CDR2: SGHTA and FQGTGA. The CDR3 totals 13 residues. CDR3: CASSSGQNTEAFF. The CDR3 nucleotides are TGTGCCAGCAGCTCCGGACAGAACACTGAAGCTTTCTTT.

This chain joins TRBV28 and TRBJ1-2, with D possibly being TRBD1 (5 bases). With 2 bases removed from V and 7 bases from J, the gap between germline ends came to 17 bases. Germline CDR1 and CDR2: MDHEN and SYDVKM. The CDR3 contains 15 residues. DNA for the CDR3: TGTGCCAGCAGTTTAAGGGAACGGGGGATCGGTGGCTACACCTTC. This encodes CASSLRERGIGGYTF.

The chain recombines TRBV2 with TRBJ1-6; tentative D call: TRBD1 (6 bases). From germline, CDR1 is SNHLY and CDR2 FYNNEI. V lost 6 bases and J 3 bases, leaving 6 bases between the germline ends. The CDR3 spans 13 residues. CDR3 nucleotide sequence: TGTGCCAGCAGAGGGGGCTATAATTCACCCCTCCACTTT. This codes for CASRGGYNSPLHF.

The genes are TRBV27 and TRBJ2-7, with 11 bases matching TRBD2. From germline, CDR1 is MNHEY and CDR2 SMNVEV (reference sequence). The CDR3 covers 15 residues. The J segment lost 1 base and the V segment lost 4 bases, leaving 3 bases of the junction unmatched. CDR3 bases: TGTGCCAGCAGTTACGGGACTAGCGGATCCTACGAGCAGTACTTC. Translating gives CASSYGTSGSYEQYF.

The chain has TRBV7-3 and TRBJ2-3; 8 nucleotides match TRBD2. Germline V gene lookup returns CDR1 SGHTA and CDR2 FQGTGA. V shed 5 bases, J shed 0 bases, and the junction held 7 bases outside the gene matches. There are 16 residues in the CDR3. The DNA of the CDR3 is TGTGCCAGCAGCCTACAAGCGGGGGCGAGCACAGATACGCAGTATTTT. Encoded protein: CASSLQAGASTDTQYF.

The genes are TRBV7-6 and TRBJ1-3, with 9 bases fitting TRBD1. The CDR3 is 16 residues long. The germline V gene encodes CDR1 SGHVS and CDR2 FNYEAQ. The trim removed 5 bases at V and 0 bases at J, leaving 5 bases unmatched. The DNA of the CDR3 is TGTGCCAGCAGCGTAGGACAGGGGATCTCTGGAAACACCATATATTTT. It yields the protein CASSVGQGISGNTIYF.

V usage is TRBV30 and J usage is TRBJ1-2; TRBD1 aligns across 7 bases. The CDR3 consists of 15 residues. Germline V gene lookup returns CDR1 GTSNPN and CDR2 SVGIG (reference sequence). V was clipped by 2 bases and J by 1 base; unmatched bases: 7. The CDR3 loop is CAWSPTGVDNYGYTF. The CDR3 coding sequence is TGTGCCTGGAGTCCTACAGGGGTAGATAACTATGGCTACACCTTC.

The genes are TRBV7-2 and TRBJ2-3; no reliable D call. This CDR3 is built from 14 residues. The V gene's germline CDR1 is SGHTA and CDR2 FQGNSA. The germline V and J ends were trimmed by 2 bases and 3 bases, with 9 bases remaining between them. The CDR3 here is CASSLKRLTDTQYF. The DNA of the CDR3 is TGTGCCAGCAGCTTAAAACGCCTAACAGATACGCAGTATTTT.

This clone has a handful of counts. The rearrangement uses TRBV4-2 and TRBJ2-1; 9 nucleotides agree with TRBD2. With 0 bases clipped from V and 8 bases from J, the junction kept 8 bases outside the gene matches. The CDR3 spans 16 residues. From germline, CDR1 is LGHNA and CDR2 YNFKEQ. This chain's CDR3 is CASSQESGGGADEQFF. The CDR3 DNA reads as TGTGCCAGCAGCCAAGAGTCGGGCGGGGGGGCGGATGAGCAGTTCTTC.

The gene calls are TRBV30 and TRBJ1-2; D is possibly TRBD1 (6 bases). The length of the CDR3 is 14 residues. The germline V gene has CDR1 GTSNPN and CDR2 SVGIG (reference sequence). V was cut by 1 base and J by 9 bases, with 18 bases left in between. The chain's CDR3 is CAWSGGRGLVSYTF. Written as DNA, the CDR3 is TGTGCCTGGAGTGGGGGCAGGGGTTTGGTGAGCTACACCTTC.

The genes are TRBV7-2 and TRBJ1-5; 9 positions agree with TRBD1. With 4 bases clipped from V and 4 bases from J, the junction kept 2 bases outside the gene matches. Germline V gene lookup returns CDR1 SGHTA and CDR2 FQGNSA. The CDR3 sequence is 14 residues long. CDR3 residues: CASSSGTGNQPQHF. DNA for the CDR3: TGTGCCAGCAGCTCCGGGACAGGGAATCAGCCCCAGCATTTT.

This chain links TRBV27 with TRBJ2-1; maybe TRBD1 (6 bases). CDR1 is MNHEY, CDR2 SMNVEV, per germline (reference sequence). The CDR3 sequence is 14 residues long. Trimming cost V 8 bases and J 8 bases, with 19 bases left between them. In nucleotides, the CDR3 is TGTGCCAGCCTCCCCGGGACAACTAACGATGAGCAGTTCTTC. Its translation: CASLPGTTNDEQFF.